This is a list of T cell receptor beta chains from one sample in a study of shared clonotypes between healthy human individuals. The method was immunoSEQ multiplex PCR; TCRdb's version includes in-frame clones alone and lacks a portion of them. The data hold some 470,000 clones, with roughly four fifths observed a single time. The sample taken for sequencing was PBMCs. The source is a woman in her thirties or forties in good health. Some clones in this sample may be carry-over from other donors' samples. Each CDR3 is given with its conserved first and last residue. A D gene is named only where the DNA matches it firmly. Rows may omit the clone size; those that give it use once, few, many or a size class.

v_call	clone_size	d_call	j_call	cdr3_aa	cdr3_nt
TRBV27	-	TRBD2	TRBJ2-5	CASSFTSGPLGTQYF	TGTGCCAGCAGTTTCACTAGCGGACCATTGGGGACCCAGTACTTC
TRBV28	-	-	TRBJ2-1	CASNYGQRVSGVNEQFF	TGTGCCAGCAACTATGGACAGCGGGTTTCGGGGGTCAATGAGCAGTTCTTC
TRBV11-2	-	-	TRBJ2-3	CASSHSRSTDTQYF	TGTGCCAGCAGCCATAGCCGTAGCACAGATACGCAGTATTTT
TRBV5-3	-	TRBD2	TRBJ2-1	CASTPRLAGYNEQFF	TGTGCCAGCACCCCCCGACTAGCGGGATACAATGAGCAGTTCTTC
TRBV9	-	-	TRBJ2-3	CASSLGYTDTQYF	TGTGCCAGCAGCCTAGGTTACACAGATACGCAGTATTTT
TRBV6-5	once	-	TRBJ1-1	CASSPTGRGTEAFF	TGTGCCAGCAGTCCCACAGGGCGGGGCACTGAAGCTTTCTTT
TRBV7-3	-	-	TRBJ2-2	CASSWNRGNTGELFF	TGTGCCAGCAGCTGGAACAGAGGGAACACCGGGGAGCTGTTTTTT
TRBV5-1	-	-	TRBJ2-1	CASSFQTSSNEQFF	TGCGCCAGCAGCTTTCAGACTAGTAGTAATGAGCAGTTCTTC
TRBV4-1	-	-	TRBJ2-4	CASSPTGLAKNIQYF	TGCGCCAGCAGCCCCACAGGGTTAGCCAAAAACATTCAGTACTTC
TRBV7-9	-	-	TRBJ2-7	CASSLIAEGYEQYF	TGTGCCAGCAGCTTAATTGCAGAGGGGTACGAGCAGTACTTC
TRBV15	-	-	TRBJ2-5	CATSRERLASGETQYF	TGTGCCACCAGCAGAGAGAGGTTGGCCTCCGGGGAGACCCAGTACTTC
TRBV10-3	-	TRBD1	TRBJ2-7	CATSVGTGPYEQYF	TGTGCCACCTCCGTTGGGACAGGGCCCTACGAGCAGTACTTC
TRBV5-1	-	TRBD1	TRBJ2-6	CASSLWTGTGANVLTF	TGCGCCAGCAGCTTATGGACAGGGACTGGGGCCAACGTCCTGACTTTC
TRBV5-8	-	TRBD1	TRBJ2-6	CASATRQGASGANVLTF	TGTGCCAGCGCTACGAGACAGGGGGCAAGTGGGGCCAACGTCCTGACTTTC
TRBV9	-	-	TRBJ1-1	CASSVGGQNTEAFF	TGTGCCAGCAGCGTAGGGGGACAGAACACTGAAGCTTTCTTT
TRBV2	-	-	TRBJ2-3	CASLRDTDTQYF	TGTGCCAGCCTCCGGGACACAGATACGCAGTATTTT
TRBV19	few	-	TRBJ1-1	CASSTTVNTEAFF	TGTGCCAGTAGTACGACGGTGAACACTGAAGCTTTCTTT
TRBV14	-	TRBD2	TRBJ2-5	CASSQDRGLADQYQETQYF	TGTGCCAGCAGCCAAGATAGGGGACTAGCGGATCAGTACCAAGAGACCCAGTACTTC
TRBV11-2	-	TRBD2	TRBJ2-7	CAGRLAGGHEQYF	TGTGCCGGGCGACTAGCGGGAGGCCACGAGCAGTACTTC
TRBV28	-	-	TRBJ2-7	CASSGPGYYEQYF	TGTGCCAGCAGTGGACCGGGCTACTACGAGCAGTACTTC
TRBV9	-	-	TRBJ2-6	CASSVDPINRAGANVLTF	TGTGCCAGCAGCGTAGACCCTATCAACAGGGCTGGGGCCAACGTCCTGACTTTC
TRBV18	few	-	TRBJ2-7	CASSPQRGAEQYF	TGTGCCAGCTCACCACAGAGAGGGGCCGAGCAGTACTTC
TRBV5-1	-	-	TRBJ2-3	CASRRDTSTDTQYF	TGCGCCAGCAGGAGGGACACTAGCACAGATACGCAGTATTTT
TRBV27	-	-	TRBJ2-3	CASSGRGVFTDTQYF	TGTGCCAGCAGTGGGAGGGGGGTCTTCACAGATACGCAGTATTTT